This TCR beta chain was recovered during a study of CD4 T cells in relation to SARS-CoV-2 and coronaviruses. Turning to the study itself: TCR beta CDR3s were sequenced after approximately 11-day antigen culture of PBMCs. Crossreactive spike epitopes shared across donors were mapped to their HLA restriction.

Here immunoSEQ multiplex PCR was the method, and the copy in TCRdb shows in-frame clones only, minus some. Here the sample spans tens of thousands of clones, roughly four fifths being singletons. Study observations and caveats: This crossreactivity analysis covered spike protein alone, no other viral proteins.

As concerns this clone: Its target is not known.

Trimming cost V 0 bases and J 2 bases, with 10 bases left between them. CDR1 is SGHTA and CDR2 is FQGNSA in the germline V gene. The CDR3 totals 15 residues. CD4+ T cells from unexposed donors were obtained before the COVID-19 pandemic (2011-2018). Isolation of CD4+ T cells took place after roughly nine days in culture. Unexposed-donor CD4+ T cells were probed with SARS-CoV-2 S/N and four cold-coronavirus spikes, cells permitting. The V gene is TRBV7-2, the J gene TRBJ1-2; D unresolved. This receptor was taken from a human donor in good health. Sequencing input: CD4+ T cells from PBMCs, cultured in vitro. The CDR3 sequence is CASSLAAGSNYGYTF. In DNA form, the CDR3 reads TGTGCCAGCAGCTTAGCGGCAGGTTCCAACTATGGCTACACCTTC.